This TCR beta chain is drawn from a study of blood T cell repertoires in COVID-19. In the study overall: From the United States, Italy and Spain came samples of acute and convalescent COVID-19. Sample material is recorded as cDNA or gDNA derived from T cells, B-cell-depleted T cells, or PBMCs.

As handled by the study authors: Amplified reference gene primers provided the basis for estimating nucleated cell counts. The protocol was immunoSEQ multiplex PCR, while the TCRdb copy is restricted to in-frame clones and leaves out a portion. D and trimming come from the DNA, and the V and J calls and clone size come from that table. The sample has roughly 140,000 clones; about 85% are singletons. The material sequenced was peripheral blood. This sequence was found in a woman between 65 and 79 years old with acute or convalescent COVID-19.

CDR3 nucleotide sequence: TGTGCCAGCAGCTCCGGGACTGGCTACAATGAGCAGTTCTTC. This encodes CASSSGTGYNEQFF. J is TRBJ2-1 and V is TRBV11-1; possibly TRBD2 for D (6 bases). The germline V gene encodes CDR1 SGHAT and CDR2 FQDESV (reference sequence). Trimming took off 4 bases at V and 3 bases at J, with 10 bases between the two ends. The CDR3 loop spans 14 amino acids.